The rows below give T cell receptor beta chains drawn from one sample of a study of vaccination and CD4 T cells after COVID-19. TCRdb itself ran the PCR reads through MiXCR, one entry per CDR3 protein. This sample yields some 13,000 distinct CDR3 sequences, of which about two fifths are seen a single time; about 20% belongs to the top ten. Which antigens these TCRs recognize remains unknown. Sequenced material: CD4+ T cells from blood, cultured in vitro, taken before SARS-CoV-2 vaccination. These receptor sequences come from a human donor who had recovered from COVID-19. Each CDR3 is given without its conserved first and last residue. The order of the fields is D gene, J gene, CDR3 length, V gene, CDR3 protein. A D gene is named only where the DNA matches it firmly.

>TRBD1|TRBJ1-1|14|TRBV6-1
ASSRQGRFLNTEAF
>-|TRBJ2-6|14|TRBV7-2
ASSRSPSSGANVLT
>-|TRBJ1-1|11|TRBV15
ATSRARNTEAF
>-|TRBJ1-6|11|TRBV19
ASSIEGNSPLH
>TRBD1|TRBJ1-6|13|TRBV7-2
ASRPTTGYNSPLH
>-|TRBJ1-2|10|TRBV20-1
SADIRSGGYT
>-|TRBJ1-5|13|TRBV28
ASRAHPSGNQPQH
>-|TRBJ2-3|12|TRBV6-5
ASSFGGGTDTQY
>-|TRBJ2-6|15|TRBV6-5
ASSSVTINSGANVLT
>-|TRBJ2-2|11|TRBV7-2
ASSLDVTGELF
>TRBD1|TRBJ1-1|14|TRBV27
ASSLDRQGRSTEAF
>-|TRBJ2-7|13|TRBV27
ASSSLTRDRGEQY
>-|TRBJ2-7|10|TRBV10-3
ASDRDTYEQY
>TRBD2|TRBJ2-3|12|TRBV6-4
ASSLAGGPDTQY
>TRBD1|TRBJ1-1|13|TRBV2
ASSEEPGQGSEAF
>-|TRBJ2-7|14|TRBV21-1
ASSRPSFSGLYEQY
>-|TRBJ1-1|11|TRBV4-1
ASSPRDRGSAF
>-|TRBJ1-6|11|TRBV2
ASGWQRDSPLH
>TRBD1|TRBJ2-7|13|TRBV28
TSSTGTGTLGEQY
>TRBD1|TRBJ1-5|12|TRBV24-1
ATGQGHSNQPQH
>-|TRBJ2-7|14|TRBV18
ASSSGGTRSSVEQY
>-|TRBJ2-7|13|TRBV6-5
ASSYLGGSRNEQY
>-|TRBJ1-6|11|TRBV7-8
ASSFGAIEPLH
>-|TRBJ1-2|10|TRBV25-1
ASSERGNGYT
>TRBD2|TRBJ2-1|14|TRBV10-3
AISESAGPDYNEQF
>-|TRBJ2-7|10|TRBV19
ASSNRAGEQY
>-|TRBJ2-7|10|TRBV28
ASSSSVREQY
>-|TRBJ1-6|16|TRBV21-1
ASSKVVVRVGRCSPLH
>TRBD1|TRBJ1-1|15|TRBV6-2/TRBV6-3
ASSYAGQGAEGTEAF